This section outlines one T cell receptor beta chain sequence together with its context. Profiled with immunoSEQ multiplex PCR; TCRdb holds only in-frame clones, not every one. The sample lists nearly 350,000 clones; 85% to 90% were seen once. Unmatched junction bases numbered 7, after V lost 4 bases and J lost 4 bases. Germline-derived CDR1 and CDR2 are LGHDT and YNNKEL (reference sequence). The CDR3 totals 15 residues. Seattle researchers signed up patients amid active infection and tracked them longitudinally. These data are taken from a study of blood T cell repertoires in COVID-19. The wider study: COVID-19 samples from acute and convalescent phases originated in the United States, Italy and Spain.

The chain carries TRBV3-1 (or the pseudogene TRBV3-2) and TRBJ2-3; TRBD2 aligns across 8 bases. Input material: peripheral blood. This receptor was obtained from a woman in her seventies with COVID-19, enrolled during active disease. CDR3 residues: CASSPGVAGSDTQYF. The CDR3 bases are TGTGCCAGCAGCCCTGGGGTAGCGGGGTCAGATACGCAGTATTTT.